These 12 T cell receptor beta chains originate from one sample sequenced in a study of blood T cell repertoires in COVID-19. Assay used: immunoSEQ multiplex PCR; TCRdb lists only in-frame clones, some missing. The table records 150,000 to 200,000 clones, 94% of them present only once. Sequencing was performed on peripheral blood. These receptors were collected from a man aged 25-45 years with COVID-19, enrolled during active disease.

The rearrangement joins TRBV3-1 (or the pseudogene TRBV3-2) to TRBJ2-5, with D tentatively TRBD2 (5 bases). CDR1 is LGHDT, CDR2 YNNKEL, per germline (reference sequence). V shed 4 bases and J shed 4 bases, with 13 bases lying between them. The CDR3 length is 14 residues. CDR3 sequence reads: CASSLEGSAETQYF. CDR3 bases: TGTGCCAGCAGCCTTGAGGGTTCTGCAGAGACCCAGTACTTC.

CDR3 DNA: TGTGCCAGCAGCGAGGACACAGAGACCCAGTACTTC. Protein product: CASSEDTETQYF. The genes are TRBV6-5 and TRBJ2-5, with TRBD1 as a possible D gene (5 bases). The germline V gene has CDR1 MNHEY and CDR2 SVGAGI. The CDR3 totals 12 residues. V lost 6 bases to trimming and J lost 4 bases, with 9 bases between them.

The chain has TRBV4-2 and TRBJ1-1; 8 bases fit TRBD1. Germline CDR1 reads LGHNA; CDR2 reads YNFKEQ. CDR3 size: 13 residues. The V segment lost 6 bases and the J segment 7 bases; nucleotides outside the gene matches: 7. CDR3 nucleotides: TGTGCCAGCAGGGAATCCGACAGGGGTGAAGCTTTCTTT. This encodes CASRESDRGEAFF.

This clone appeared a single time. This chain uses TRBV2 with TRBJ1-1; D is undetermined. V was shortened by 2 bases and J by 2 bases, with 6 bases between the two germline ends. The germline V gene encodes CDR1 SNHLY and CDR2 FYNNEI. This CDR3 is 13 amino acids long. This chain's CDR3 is CASSENTNTEAFF. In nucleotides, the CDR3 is TGTGCCAGCAGTGAAAATACTAACACTGAAGCTTTCTTT.

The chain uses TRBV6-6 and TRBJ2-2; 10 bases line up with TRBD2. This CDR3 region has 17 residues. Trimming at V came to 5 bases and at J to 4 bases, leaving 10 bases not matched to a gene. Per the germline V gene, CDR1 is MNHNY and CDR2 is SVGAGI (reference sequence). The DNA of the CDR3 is TGTGCCAGCAGTCCAGATTTAGCGGGGGGAAGCACCGGGGAGCTGTTTTTT. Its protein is CASSPDLAGGSTGELFF.

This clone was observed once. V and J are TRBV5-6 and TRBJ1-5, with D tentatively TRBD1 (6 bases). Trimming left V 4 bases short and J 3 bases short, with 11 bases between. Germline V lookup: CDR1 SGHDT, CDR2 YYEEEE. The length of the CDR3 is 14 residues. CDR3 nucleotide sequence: TGTGCCAGCAGCCGGAGGACAGTCAATCAGCCCCAGCATTTT. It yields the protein CASSRRTVNQPQHF. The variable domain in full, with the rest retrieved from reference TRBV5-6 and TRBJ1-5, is DAGVTQSPTHLIKTRGQQVTLRCSPKSGHDTVSWYQQALGQGPQFIFQYYEEEERQRGNFPDRFSGHQFPNYSSELNVNALLLGDSALYLCASSRRTVNQPQHFGDGTRLSIL.

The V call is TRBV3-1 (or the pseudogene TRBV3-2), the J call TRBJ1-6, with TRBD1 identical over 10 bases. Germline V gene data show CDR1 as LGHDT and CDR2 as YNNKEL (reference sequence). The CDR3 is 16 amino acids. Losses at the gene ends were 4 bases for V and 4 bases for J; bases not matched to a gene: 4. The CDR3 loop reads CASSLRQGAYNSPLHF. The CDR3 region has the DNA TGTGCCAGCAGCCTCAGACAGGGGGCTTATAATTCACCCCTCCACTTT.

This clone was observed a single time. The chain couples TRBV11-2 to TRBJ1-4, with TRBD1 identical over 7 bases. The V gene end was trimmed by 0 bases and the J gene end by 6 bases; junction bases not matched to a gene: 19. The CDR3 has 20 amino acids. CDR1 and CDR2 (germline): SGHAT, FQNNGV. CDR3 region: CASSLDPLGGYLIGDEKLFF. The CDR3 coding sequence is TGTGCCAGCAGCTTAGACCCCCTAGGGGGCTATCTTATCGGTGATGAAAAACTGTTTTTT.

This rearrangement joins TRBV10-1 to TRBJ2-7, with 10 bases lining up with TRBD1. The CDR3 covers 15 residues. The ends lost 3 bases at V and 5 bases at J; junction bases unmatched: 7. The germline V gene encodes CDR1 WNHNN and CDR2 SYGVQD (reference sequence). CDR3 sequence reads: CASSDPGTGVDEQYF. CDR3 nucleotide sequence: TGCGCCAGCAGTGACCCAGGGACAGGGGTGGACGAGCAGTACTTC.

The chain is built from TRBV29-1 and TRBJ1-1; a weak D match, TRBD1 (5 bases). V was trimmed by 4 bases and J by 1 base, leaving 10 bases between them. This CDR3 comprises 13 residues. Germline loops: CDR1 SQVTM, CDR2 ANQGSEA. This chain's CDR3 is CSVGDGGNTEAFF. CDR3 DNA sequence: TGCAGCGTTGGTGACGGGGGGAACACTGAAGCTTTCTTT.

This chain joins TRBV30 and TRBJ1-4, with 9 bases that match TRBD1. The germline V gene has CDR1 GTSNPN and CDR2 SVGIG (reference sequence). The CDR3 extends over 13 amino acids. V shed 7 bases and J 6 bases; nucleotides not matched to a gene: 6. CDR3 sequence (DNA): TGTGCCTCTGAACAGGGGGCAGATGAAAAACTGTTTTTT. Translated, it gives CASEQGADEKLFF.

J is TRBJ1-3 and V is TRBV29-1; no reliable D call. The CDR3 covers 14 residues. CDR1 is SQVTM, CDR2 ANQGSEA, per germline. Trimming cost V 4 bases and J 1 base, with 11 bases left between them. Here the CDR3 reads CSVAREVSGNTIYF. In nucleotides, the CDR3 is TGCAGCGTTGCGCGGGAGGTTTCTGGAAACACCATATATTTT.